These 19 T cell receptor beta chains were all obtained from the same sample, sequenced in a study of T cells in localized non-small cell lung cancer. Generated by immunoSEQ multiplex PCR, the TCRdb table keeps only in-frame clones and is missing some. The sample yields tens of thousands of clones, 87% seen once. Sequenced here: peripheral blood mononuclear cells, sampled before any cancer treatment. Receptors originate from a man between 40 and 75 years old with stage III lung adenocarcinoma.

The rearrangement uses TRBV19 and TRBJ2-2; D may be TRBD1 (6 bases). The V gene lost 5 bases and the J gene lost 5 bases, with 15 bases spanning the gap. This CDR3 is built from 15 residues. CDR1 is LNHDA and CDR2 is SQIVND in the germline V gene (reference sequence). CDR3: CASSPEQGTTGELFF. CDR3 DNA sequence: TGTGCCAGTAGTCCCGAACAGGGAACGACCGGGGAGCTGTTTTTT.

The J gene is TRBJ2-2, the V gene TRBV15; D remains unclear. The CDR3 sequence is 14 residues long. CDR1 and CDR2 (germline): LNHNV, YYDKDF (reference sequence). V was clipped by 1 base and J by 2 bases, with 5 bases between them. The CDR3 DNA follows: TGTGCCACCAGCAGAGTGAGAAACACCGGGGAGCTGTTTTTT. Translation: CATSRVRNTGELFF.

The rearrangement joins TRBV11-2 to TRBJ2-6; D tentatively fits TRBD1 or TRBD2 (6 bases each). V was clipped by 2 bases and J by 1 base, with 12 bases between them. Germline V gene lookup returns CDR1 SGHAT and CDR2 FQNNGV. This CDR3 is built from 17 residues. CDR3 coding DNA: TGTGCCAGCAGCTTAAGGGGGGCTCATTCTGGGGCCAACGTCCTGACTTTC. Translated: CASSLRGAHSGANVLTF.

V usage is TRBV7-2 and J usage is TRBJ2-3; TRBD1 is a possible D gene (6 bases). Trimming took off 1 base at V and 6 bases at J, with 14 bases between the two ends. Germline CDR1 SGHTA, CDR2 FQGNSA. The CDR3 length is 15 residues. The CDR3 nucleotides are TGTGCCAGCAGCTTAGAGGACAGCAGGTCCGATACGCAGTATTTT. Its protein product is CASSLEDSRSDTQYF.

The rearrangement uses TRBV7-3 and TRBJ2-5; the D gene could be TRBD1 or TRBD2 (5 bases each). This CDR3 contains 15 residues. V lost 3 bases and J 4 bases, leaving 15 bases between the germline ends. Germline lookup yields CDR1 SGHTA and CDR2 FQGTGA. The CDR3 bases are TGTGCCAGCAGCTTGGGGACCCAGTTCGGAGAGACCCAGTACTTC. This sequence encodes CASSLGTQFGETQYF.

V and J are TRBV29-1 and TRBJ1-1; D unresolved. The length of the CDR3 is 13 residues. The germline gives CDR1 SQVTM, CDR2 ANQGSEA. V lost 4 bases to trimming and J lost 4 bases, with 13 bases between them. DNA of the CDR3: TGCAGCGTTGCGGGTAGGGCGGTCACTGAAGCTTTCTTT. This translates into CSVAGRAVTEAFF.

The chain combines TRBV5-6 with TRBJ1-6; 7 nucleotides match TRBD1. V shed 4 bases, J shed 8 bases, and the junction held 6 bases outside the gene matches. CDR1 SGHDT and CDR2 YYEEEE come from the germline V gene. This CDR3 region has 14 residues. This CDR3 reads CASSRDRVYSPLHF. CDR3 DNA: TGTGCCAGCAGCCGAGACAGGGTATATTCACCCCTCCACTTT.

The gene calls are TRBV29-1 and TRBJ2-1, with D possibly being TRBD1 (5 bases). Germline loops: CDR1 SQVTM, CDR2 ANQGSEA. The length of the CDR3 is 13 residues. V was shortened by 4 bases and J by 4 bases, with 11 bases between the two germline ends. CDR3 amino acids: CSVGKQGYNEQFF. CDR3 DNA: TGCAGCGTTGGGAAGCAGGGATACAATGAGCAGTTCTTC.

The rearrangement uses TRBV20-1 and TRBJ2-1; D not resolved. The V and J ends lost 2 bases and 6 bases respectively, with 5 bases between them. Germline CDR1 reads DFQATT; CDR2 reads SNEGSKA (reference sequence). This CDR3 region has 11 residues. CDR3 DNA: TGCAGTGCTAGATTGTTCAATGAGCAGTTCTTC. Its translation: CSARLFNEQFF.

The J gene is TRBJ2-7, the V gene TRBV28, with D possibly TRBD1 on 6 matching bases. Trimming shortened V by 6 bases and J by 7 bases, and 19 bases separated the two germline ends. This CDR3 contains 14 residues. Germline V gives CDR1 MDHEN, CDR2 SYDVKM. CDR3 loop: CASRLATGKGEQYF. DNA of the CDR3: TGTGCCAGCAGACTTGCAACAGGGAAAGGGGAGCAGTACTTC.

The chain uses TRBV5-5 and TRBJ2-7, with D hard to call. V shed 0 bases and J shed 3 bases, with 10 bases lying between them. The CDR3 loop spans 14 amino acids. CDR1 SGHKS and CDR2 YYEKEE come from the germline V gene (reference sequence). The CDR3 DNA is TGTGCCAGCAGCTTGGTTGGCAGAGACTACGAGCAGTACTTC. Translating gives CASSLVGRDYEQYF. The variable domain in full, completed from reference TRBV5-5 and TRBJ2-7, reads DAGVTQSPTHLIKTRGQQVTLRCSPISGHKSVSWYQQVLGQGPQFIFQYYEKEERGRGNFPDRFSARQFPNYSSELNVNALLLGDSALYLCASSLVGRDYEQYFGPGTRLTVT.

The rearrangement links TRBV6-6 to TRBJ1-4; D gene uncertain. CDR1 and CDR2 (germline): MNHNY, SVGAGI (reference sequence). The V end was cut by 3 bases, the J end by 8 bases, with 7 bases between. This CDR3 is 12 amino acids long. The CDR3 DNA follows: TGTGCCAGCAGTTATCTGGGCGAAAAACTGTTTTTT. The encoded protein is CASSYLGEKLFF.

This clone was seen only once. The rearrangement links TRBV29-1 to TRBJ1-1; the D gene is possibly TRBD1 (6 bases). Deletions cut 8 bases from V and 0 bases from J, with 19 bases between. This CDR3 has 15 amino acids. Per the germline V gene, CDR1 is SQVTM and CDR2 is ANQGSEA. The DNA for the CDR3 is TGCAGCCTTGGGGAACGGGGGGGCATGAACACTGAAGCTTTCTTT. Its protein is CSLGERGGMNTEAFF.

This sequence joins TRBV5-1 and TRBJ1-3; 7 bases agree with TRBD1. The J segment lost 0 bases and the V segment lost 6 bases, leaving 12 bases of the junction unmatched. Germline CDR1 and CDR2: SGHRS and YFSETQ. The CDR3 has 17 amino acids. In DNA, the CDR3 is TGCGCCAGCATGAGGACAGGTGAATGGAGCTCTGGAAACACCATATATTTT. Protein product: CASMRTGEWSSGNTIYF.

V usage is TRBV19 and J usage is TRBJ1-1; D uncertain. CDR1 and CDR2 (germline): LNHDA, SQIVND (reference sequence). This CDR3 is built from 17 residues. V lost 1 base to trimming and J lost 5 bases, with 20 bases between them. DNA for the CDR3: TGTGCCAGTAGTATAGGTGCAGGAAAGAGGGAAGGGACTGAAGCTTTCTTT. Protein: CASSIGAGKREGTEAFF. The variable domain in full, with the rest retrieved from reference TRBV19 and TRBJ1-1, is DGGITQSPKYLFRKEGQNVTLSCEQNLNHDAMYWYRQDPGQGLRLIYYSQIVNDFQKGDIAEGYSVSREKKESFPLTVTSAQKNPTAFYLCASSIGAGKREGTEAFFGQGTRLTVV.

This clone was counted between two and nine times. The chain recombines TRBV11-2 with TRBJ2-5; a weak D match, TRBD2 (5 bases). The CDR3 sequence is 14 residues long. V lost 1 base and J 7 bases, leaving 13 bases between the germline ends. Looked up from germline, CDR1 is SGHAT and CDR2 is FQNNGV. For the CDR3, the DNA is TGTGCCAGCAGCTTAGGGGCTAGCCGTGGGACCCAGTACTTC. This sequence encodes CASSLGASRGTQYF.

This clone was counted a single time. In DNA, the CDR3 is TGCGCCAGCAGCCAAGATCCCCTAGGGACAGAAGAGACCCAGTACTTC. Translated, it gives CASSQDPLGTEETQYF. V usage is TRBV4-3 and J usage is TRBJ2-5; 7 nucleotides line up with TRBD1. Germline CDR1 is LGHNA and CDR2 is YSLEER. The CDR3 sequence is 16 residues long. The V segment lost 0 bases and the J segment 3 bases; nucleotides outside the gene matches: 7.

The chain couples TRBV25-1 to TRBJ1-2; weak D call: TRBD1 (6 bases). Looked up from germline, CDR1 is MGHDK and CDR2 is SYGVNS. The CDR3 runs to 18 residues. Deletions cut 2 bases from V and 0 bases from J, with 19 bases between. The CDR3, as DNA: TGTGCCAGCAGTGAACCAGGGGCCCAGGGGCGAGCTAACTATGGCTACACCTTC. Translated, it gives CASSEPGAQGRANYGYTF.

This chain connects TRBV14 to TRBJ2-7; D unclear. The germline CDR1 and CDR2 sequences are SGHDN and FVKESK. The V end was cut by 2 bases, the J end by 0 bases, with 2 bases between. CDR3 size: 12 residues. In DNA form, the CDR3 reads TGTGCCAGCAGCCAATCCTCCTACGAGCAGTACTTC. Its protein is CASSQSSYEQYF.